This is a list of T cell receptor beta chains from one sample in a study of blood T cell repertoires in COVID-19. Libraries were prepared by immunoSEQ multiplex PCR; TCRdb keeps only in-frame clonotypes and omits some of them. The data contain over 20,000 clones, approximately 77% of them singletons. The specimen was peripheral blood. These receptors all stem from a human donor in a cohort sampled during active COVID-19. Both conserved end residues are trimmed from each CDR3. Each record gives: J gene, V gene, D gene, CDR3 protein. D genes are given only for firm matches.

TRBJ1-4,TRBV7-9,TRBD1,ASSPRGQGVEKLF
TRBJ2-7,TRBV25-1,NA,ASSDRSGSTGEQY
TRBJ1-5,TRBV7-9,TRBD1,ASSPSQGAFGNQPQH
TRBJ2-5,TRBV28,TRBD2,ASSLSGGGTQY
TRBJ2-7,TRBV5-4,TRBD2,ASSKQLAGGVEQY
TRBJ2-5,TRBV4-3,TRBD1,ASSQRAQGLEETQY
TRBJ2-2,TRBV7-9,TRBD2,ASSLTGLAANTGELF
TRBJ2-2,TRBV19,TRBD1,ASSIHRGQPNTGELF
TRBJ2-1,TRBV7-2,NA,ASSLNRESYNEQF
TRBJ2-7,TRBV30,NA,AWSVERYEQY
TRBJ2-1,TRBV5-4,NA,ASSLAMRAEQF
TRBJ2-4,TRBV12-5,NA,ASGDPVRRIAKNIQY
TRBJ1-1,TRBV5-5,TRBD1,ASSLKGQGALNTEAF
TRBJ1-1,TRBV5-4,NA,ASSFDSLNTEAF
TRBJ2-1,TRBV19,NA,ASSIAGTPTWLF
TRBJ2-7,TRBV27,TRBD2,ASSLKRGGSYEQY
TRBJ1-2,TRBV19,NA,ASSIRGQYGYT
TRBJ1-2,TRBV28,NA,ASSPHQQVYGYT
TRBJ2-7,TRBV13,TRBD1,ASSRTGVDSYEQY
TRBJ1-5,TRBV6-5,NA,ASSLDRGNQPQH
TRBJ1-4,TRBV20-1,NA,SASLGAGTNEKLF
TRBJ1-2,TRBV3-1/TRBV3-2,NA,ASSQEARLYGYT
TRBJ1-4,TRBV6-5,NA,ASGTPTNEKLF
TRBJ2-7,TRBV7-2,TRBD1,ASSLAGQGEYEQY
TRBJ2-2,TRBV6-5,TRBD2,ASKRGGLHSGELF
TRBJ2-1,TRBV7-2,NA,ASSNTGNEQF
TRBJ1-2,TRBV28,NA,ASNSLDPRGYGYT
TRBJ2-5,TRBV7-9,TRBD1,ASSLAGRGRETQY
TRBJ2-7,TRBV28,NA,ASSRGYEQY
TRBJ2-7,TRBV5-1,TRBD1,ASSNEGGQGVYEQY
TRBJ2-1,TRBV7-9,TRBD1,ASSFSRGRINEQF
TRBJ1-2,TRBV5-6,TRBD1,ASSEVGRGQHYGYT
TRBJ2-7,TRBV6-1,TRBD2,ASSAPPGLAGESGYEQY
TRBJ2-7,TRBV5-1,NA,ASSLDDSRVY
TRBJ1-2,TRBV21-1,NA,ASFRTGVSGYT
TRBJ1-2,TRBV5-6,TRBD1,ASSLVGQGYGYT
TRBJ2-1,TRBV11-2,TRBD1,ASSLNRGDYNEQF
TRBJ2-7,TRBV18,NA,ASSPTLASYEQY
TRBJ2-7,TRBV2,NA,ASREGPYEQY
TRBJ2-5,TRBV15,NA,ATSRRGRQETQY
TRBJ1-2,TRBV7-2,NA,ASSLVIQPEGGYT
TRBJ2-2,TRBV4-3,NA,ASSRTLRDTGELF
TRBJ2-1,TRBV24-1,NA,AIQGSIYNEQF
TRBJ1-2,TRBV6-2/TRBV6-3,NA,ASSYDSKRYGYT
TRBJ2-7,TRBV3-1/TRBV3-2,TRBD2,ASSHLGGNYEQY
TRBJ1-5,TRBV4-3,NA,ASSQGNWGQNQPQH
TRBJ1-6,TRBV19,NA,ASSRREDNSPLH
TRBJ1-6,TRBV18,NA,ASSPDSSPLH
TRBJ2-7,TRBV4-3,NA,ASSQGGTNSYEQY